This T cell receptor beta chain is drawn from a study of blood T cell repertoires in COVID-19. Germline CDR1 and CDR2: MGHRA and YSYEKL. The V gene lost 4 bases and the J gene lost 6 bases, with 21 bases spanning the gap. This CDR3 contains 16 residues. Clones were sequenced by immunoSEQ multiplex PCR, and TCRdb holds only the in-frame ones, with some missing. This sample has around 310,000 clones, with 85% to 90% found just once. V is TRBV4-1 and J is TRBJ1-1, with D perhaps TRBD1 (5 bases). The specimen was PBMCs or T cells enriched from blood (not recorded which). The TCR was taken from a woman aged 25 to 45 who had recovered from COVID-19. The CDR3 region is CASSPNRGGQAAEAFF. The CDR3 nucleotides read TGCGCCAGCAGCCCCAATCGGGGGGGTCAGGCCGCTGAAGCTTTCTTT.